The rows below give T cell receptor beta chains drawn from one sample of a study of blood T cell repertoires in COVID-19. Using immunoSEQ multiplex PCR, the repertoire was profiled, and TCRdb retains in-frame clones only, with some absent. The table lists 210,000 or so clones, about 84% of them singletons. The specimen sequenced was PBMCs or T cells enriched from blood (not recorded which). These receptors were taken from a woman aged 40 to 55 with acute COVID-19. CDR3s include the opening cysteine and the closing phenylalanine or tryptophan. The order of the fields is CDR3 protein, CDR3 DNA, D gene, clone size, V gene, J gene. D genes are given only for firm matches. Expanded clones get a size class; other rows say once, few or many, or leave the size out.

cdr3_aa: CASSQDAGPTGELFF
cdr3_nt: TGCGCCAGCAGCCAAGATGCAGGGCCGACCGGGGAGCTGTTTTTT
d_call: NA
clone_size: NA
v_call: TRBV4-3
j_call: TRBJ2-2

cdr3_aa: CASSTTGTGSGNTIYF
cdr3_nt: TGTGCCAGCTCAACTACCGGGACAGGCTCTGGAAACACCATATATTTT
d_call: TRBD1
clone_size: NA
v_call: TRBV18
j_call: TRBJ1-3

cdr3_aa: CASSQEVPRYGEAFF
cdr3_nt: TGTGCCAGCAGCCAAGAGGTTCCGAGGTATGGTGAAGCTTTCTTT
d_call: NA
clone_size: few
v_call: TRBV14
j_call: TRBJ1-1

cdr3_aa: CASSLRFWSSTDTQYF
cdr3_nt: TGTGCCAGCAGTCTGCGGTTTTGGAGTAGCACAGATACGCAGTATTTT
d_call: NA
clone_size: NA
v_call: TRBV7-9
j_call: TRBJ2-3

cdr3_aa: CASSLEPIRSTDTQYF
cdr3_nt: TGTGCCAGCAGTTTAGAGCCAATCCGTAGCACAGATACGCAGTATTTT
d_call: NA
clone_size: NA
v_call: TRBV27
j_call: TRBJ2-3

cdr3_aa: CASSLSSVTTDTQYF
cdr3_nt: TGTGCCAGCAGCTTATCCAGCGTCACCACAGATACGCAGTATTTT
d_call: NA
clone_size: NA
v_call: TRBV7-2
j_call: TRBJ2-3

cdr3_aa: CAWSVSGGTDTQYF
cdr3_nt: TGTGCCTGGAGTGTATCAGGGGGCACAGATACGCAGTATTTT
d_call: NA
clone_size: once
v_call: TRBV30
j_call: TRBJ2-3

cdr3_aa: CAWDAGGSSGNTIYF
cdr3_nt: TGTGCCTGGGACGCGGGGGGGAGCTCTGGAAACACCATATATTTT
d_call: NA
clone_size: once
v_call: TRBV30
j_call: TRBJ1-3

cdr3_aa: CASSLVQGAIYYGYTF
cdr3_nt: TGTGCCAGCAGTTTAGTCCAGGGGGCGATTTACTATGGCTACACCTTC
d_call: TRBD1
clone_size: few
v_call: TRBV28
j_call: TRBJ1-2

cdr3_aa: CASTGDRLDSPLHF
cdr3_nt: TGTGCCAGCACCGGGGACAGGTTAGATTCACCCCTCCACTTT
d_call: TRBD1
clone_size: few
v_call: TRBV28
j_call: TRBJ1-6

cdr3_aa: CASSQAVPSGQPNSPLHF
cdr3_nt: TGCGCCAGCAGCCAAGCGGTCCCAAGTGGACAGCCTAATTCACCCCTCCACTTT
d_call: NA
clone_size: NA
v_call: TRBV4-3
j_call: TRBJ1-6

cdr3_aa: CASSPPLAGGLDTQYF
cdr3_nt: TGTGCCAGCAGCCCCCCCCTAGCGGGAGGCCTAGATACGCAGTATTTT
d_call: TRBD2
clone_size: NA
v_call: TRBV28
j_call: TRBJ2-3

cdr3_aa: CASSSDRANQPQHF
cdr3_nt: TGTGCCAGCAGCTCAGACAGGGCCAATCAGCCCCAGCATTTT
d_call: TRBD1
clone_size: NA
v_call: TRBV11-2
j_call: TRBJ1-5

cdr3_aa: CASSLAGENYGYTF
cdr3_nt: TGCGCCAGCAGCTTGGCTGGAGAGAACTATGGCTACACCTTC
d_call: NA
clone_size: NA
v_call: TRBV5-1
j_call: TRBJ1-2

cdr3_aa: CASSRFFEAEQYF
cdr3_nt: TGTGCCAGCAGTCGGTTTTTTGAGGCCGAGCAGTACTTC
d_call: NA
clone_size: NA
v_call: TRBV6-5
j_call: TRBJ2-7

cdr3_aa: CASSQGAGSYEQYF
cdr3_nt: TGCGCCAGCAGCCAAGGGGCAGGGTCCTACGAGCAGTACTTC
d_call: NA
clone_size: NA
v_call: TRBV4-1
j_call: TRBJ2-7

cdr3_aa: CASTSRGQGEKLFF
cdr3_nt: TGTGCCAGCACCTCCAGGGGTCAAGGTGAAAAACTGTTTTTT
d_call: NA
clone_size: few
v_call: TRBV28
j_call: TRBJ1-4

cdr3_aa: CASSTRTGDWGYGYTF
cdr3_nt: TGTGCCAGTAGTACCCGGACAGGGGATTGGGGCTATGGCTACACCTTC
d_call: TRBD1
clone_size: NA
v_call: TRBV19
j_call: TRBJ1-2

cdr3_aa: CASSQSLSGQQTTGELFF
cdr3_nt: TGTGCCAGCAGCCAATCGCTTTCAGGCCAGCAGACCACCGGGGAGCTGTTTTTT
d_call: NA
clone_size: NA
v_call: TRBV7-6
j_call: TRBJ2-2

cdr3_aa: CASSNAGLMEQYF
cdr3_nt: TGTGCCAGTAGTAACGCAGGTCTTATGGAGCAGTACTTC
d_call: NA
clone_size: NA
v_call: TRBV19
j_call: TRBJ2-7

cdr3_aa: CASSSNRDTFSYNEQFF
cdr3_nt: TGCGCCAGCAGTTCTAACCGGGACACATTCTCCTACAATGAGCAGTTCTTC
d_call: NA
clone_size: NA
v_call: TRBV5-1
j_call: TRBJ2-1

cdr3_aa: CASSSGGSDTQYF
cdr3_nt: TGTGCCAGCAGCAGCGGGGGTTCAGATACGCAGTATTTT
d_call: TRBD2
clone_size: NA
v_call: TRBV7-9
j_call: TRBJ2-3

cdr3_aa: CASSLVLAGVYEQFF
cdr3_nt: TGCGCCAGCAGCTTGGTTCTAGCGGGAGTATATGAGCAGTTCTTC
d_call: TRBD2
clone_size: NA
v_call: TRBV5-1
j_call: TRBJ2-1

cdr3_aa: CASSITRGWEAFF
cdr3_nt: TGTGCCAGTAGTATCACCCGGGGGTGGGAAGCTTTCTTT
d_call: NA
clone_size: few
v_call: TRBV19
j_call: TRBJ1-1

cdr3_aa: CASSYQGVGYGYTF
cdr3_nt: TGTGCCAGCAGTTACCAGGGGGTTGGATATGGCTACACCTTC
d_call: TRBD1
clone_size: NA
v_call: TRBV6-5
j_call: TRBJ1-2

cdr3_aa: CASSSPTGGTTGELFF
cdr3_nt: TGTGCCAGCAGTTCTCCGACGGGAGGGACCACCGGGGAGCTGTTTTTT
d_call: TRBD2
clone_size: NA
v_call: TRBV6-2/TRBV6-3
j_call: TRBJ2-2

cdr3_aa: CAISSRVLDTQYF
cdr3_nt: TGTGCCATTTCAAGCAGGGTCTTGGATACGCAGTATTTT
d_call: NA
clone_size: NA
v_call: TRBV12-3/TRBV12-4
j_call: TRBJ2-3

cdr3_aa: CASSYAGTGGYEKLFF
cdr3_nt: TGTGCCAGCAGTTACGCCGGGACTGGAGGATATGAAAAACTGTTTTTT
d_call: NA
clone_size: NA
v_call: TRBV6-5
j_call: TRBJ1-4

cdr3_aa: CASSRTGTGIDQPQHF
cdr3_nt: TGTGCCAGCAGTCGCACCGGGACAGGGATCGATCAGCCCCAGCATTTT
d_call: TRBD1
clone_size: few
v_call: TRBV6-2/TRBV6-3
j_call: TRBJ1-5

cdr3_aa: CASGGTGVNSNQPQHF
cdr3_nt: TGTGCCAGTGGCGGGACAGGAGTCAATAGCAATCAGCCCCAGCATTTT
d_call: TRBD1
clone_size: few
v_call: TRBV19
j_call: TRBJ1-5

cdr3_aa: CASGFGTGTSEAFF
cdr3_nt: TGTGCTAGTGGTTTCGGGACAGGGACCTCTGAAGCTTTCTTT
d_call: TRBD1
clone_size: NA
v_call: TRBV12-5
j_call: TRBJ1-1

cdr3_aa: CATREGSRASGNNVEQFF
cdr3_nt: TGTGCCACCAGAGAGGGTAGTCGGGCTAGCGGGAATAACGTTGAGCAGTTCTTC
d_call: TRBD2
clone_size: NA
v_call: TRBV15
j_call: TRBJ2-1

cdr3_aa: CASRDAGTGEQYF
cdr3_nt: TGTGCCAGCAGAGACGCGGGGACGGGAGAGCAGTACTTC
d_call: NA
clone_size: NA
v_call: TRBV6-5
j_call: TRBJ2-7

cdr3_aa: CASSSTGGAETQYF
cdr3_nt: TGTGCCAGCAGCTCGACAGGGGGCGCGGAGACCCAGTACTTC
d_call: TRBD1
clone_size: NA
v_call: TRBV7-6
j_call: TRBJ2-5

cdr3_aa: CASSLEEGALRYF
cdr3_nt: TGTGCCAGCAGCCTAGAAGAGGGTGCCTTGCGGTACTTC
d_call: NA
clone_size: once
v_call: TRBV4-2
j_call: TRBJ2-7